This paragraph covers one T cell receptor beta chain sequence. The CDR3 runs to 15 residues. Germline CDR1 reads MNHEY; CDR2 reads SVGAGI. The trim removed 5 bases at V and 4 bases at J, leaving 6 bases unmatched. The record originates from a study of blood T cell repertoires in COVID-19. Study as a whole: PBMCs, B-cell-depleted T cells, or T cells were the source of the cDNA or gDNA that made up the material.

Sequencing was performed with immunoSEQ multiplex PCR; in TCRdb, only in-frame clones are kept and a portion is missing. The sample shows about 51,000 clones, approximately 86% of them seen only once. The sample was peripheral blood. The chain combines TRBV6-5 with TRBJ1-4, with 8 bases lining up with TRBD1. The sequence was collected from a man at least 80 years old with active COVID-19. Here the CDR3 DNA reads TGTGCCAGCAGTCGTCGGACAGGGCGTAATGAAAAACTGTTTTTT. Translating it yields CASSRRTGRNEKLFF.